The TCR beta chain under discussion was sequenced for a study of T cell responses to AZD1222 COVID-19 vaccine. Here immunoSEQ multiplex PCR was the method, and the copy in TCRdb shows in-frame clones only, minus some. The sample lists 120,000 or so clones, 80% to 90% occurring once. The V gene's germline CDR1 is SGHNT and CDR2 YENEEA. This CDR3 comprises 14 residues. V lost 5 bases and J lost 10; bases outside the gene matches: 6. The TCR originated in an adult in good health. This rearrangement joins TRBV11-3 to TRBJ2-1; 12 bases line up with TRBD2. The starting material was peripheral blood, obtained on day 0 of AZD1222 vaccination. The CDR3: CASSPSGGAREQFF. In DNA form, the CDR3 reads TGTGCCAGCAGCCCTAGCGGGGGGGCACGGGAGCAGTTCTTC. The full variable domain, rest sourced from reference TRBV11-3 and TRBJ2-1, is EAGVVQSPRYKIIEKKQPVAFWCNPISGHNTLYWYLQNLGQGPELLIRYENEEAVDDSQLPKDRFSAERLKGVDSTLKIQPAELGDSAVYLCASSPSGGAREQFFGPGTRLTVL.